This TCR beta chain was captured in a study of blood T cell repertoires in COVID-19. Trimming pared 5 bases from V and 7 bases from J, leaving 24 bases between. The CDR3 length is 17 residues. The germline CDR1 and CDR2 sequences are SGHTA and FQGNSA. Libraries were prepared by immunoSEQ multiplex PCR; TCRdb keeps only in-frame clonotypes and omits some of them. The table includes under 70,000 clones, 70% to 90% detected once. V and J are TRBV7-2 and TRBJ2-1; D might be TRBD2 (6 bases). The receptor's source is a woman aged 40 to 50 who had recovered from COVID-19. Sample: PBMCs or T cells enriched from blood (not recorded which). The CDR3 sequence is CASSHIVGGPSVNEQFF. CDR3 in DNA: TGTGCCAGCAGCCATATTGTCGGGGGTCCCTCAGTGAATGAGCAGTTCTTC.